Following are 13 T cell receptor beta chains from one sample sequenced in a study of identical twins. A single record per CDR3 protein comes from TCRdb applying MiXCR to the 5' RACE reads. The sample carries fewer than 450,000 distinct CDR3 sequences, approximately 9.1% recorded once. Sequencing was carried out using naive T cells sorted from blood. These receptors came from a woman in her fifties or sixties in good health.

This clonotype was counted only a few times. The chain carries TRBV12-5 and TRBJ1-2; D uncertain. Trimming left V 1 base short and J 4 bases short, with 10 bases between. The CDR3 has 14 amino acids. From germline, CDR1 is LGHNT and CDR2 FRNRAP. Written as DNA, the CDR3 is TGTGCTAGTGGTTTGGCTAGCAGTATCTATGGCTACACCTTC. It specifies CASGLASSIYGYTF.

This clonotype was picked up a small number of times. V and J are TRBV5-1 and TRBJ1-1; D uncertain. CDR1 is SGHRS and CDR2 is YFSETQ in the germline V gene. This CDR3 has 15 residues. V lost 0 bases and J 4 bases, leaving 13 bases between the germline ends. The CDR3 DNA reads as TGCGCCAGCAGCTTGGGCGGGCGTTCAGGCACTGAAGCTTTCTTT. Translating it yields CASSLGGRSGTEAFF.

This chain connects TRBV29-1 to TRBJ1-1; 7 bases are a match to TRBD1. In germline, CDR1 is SQVTM, CDR2 ANQGSEA. The ends lost 7 bases at V and 3 bases at J; junction bases unmatched: 8. The CDR3 sequence is 13 residues long. CDR3 residues: CSALGGQHTEAFF. As DNA, the CDR3 is TGCAGCGCCCTAGGGGGCCAGCACACTGAAGCTTTCTTT.

This clonotype was observed many times. This sequence joins TRBV21-1 and TRBJ2-5; the table's D call TRBD1 went unverified against the DNA. TRBV21-1 is described as a pseudogene. The CDR3 runs to 14 residues. The CDR3 region has the DNA TGTGCCAGCAGCGGACGGACTGGGAAAGAGACCCAGTACTTC. It encodes CASSGRTGKETQYF.

Notes on this clonotype: Given a much more abundant clone one base away, this may be a read error. The V call is TRBV29-1, the J call TRBJ1-1; possibly TRBD1 for D (6 bases). Germline loops: CDR1 SQVTM, CDR2 ANQGSEA. The CDR3 sequence is 13 residues long. V shed 3 bases and J shed 6 bases, with 14 bases lying between them. As DNA, the CDR3 is TGCAGCGTTGAGACAGGCCTCAACCCTGAAGCTTTCTTT. Residues: CSVETGLNPEAFF. The full variable domain, its missing parts supplied by reference TRBV29-1 and TRBJ1-1, is SAVISQKPSRDICQRGTSLTIQCQVDSQVTMMFWYRQQPGQSLTLIATANQGSEATYESGFVIDKFPISRPNLTFSTLTVSNMSPEDSSIYLCSVETGLNPEAFFGQGTRLTVV.

At least ten counts were recorded for this clonotype. The chain carries TRBV5-1 and TRBJ2-5; 11 nucleotides align to TRBD2. V was clipped by 7 bases and J by 5 bases; unmatched bases: 10. The CDR3 length is 15 residues. Germline CDR1 and CDR2: SGHRS and YFSETQ. The CDR3 loop reads CASVIAGGSGETQYF. As DNA, the CDR3 is TGCGCCAGCGTCATAGCGGGAGGGTCTGGGGAGACCCAGTACTTC.

This clonotype showed up many times. This chain joins TRBV29-1 and TRBJ1-1; TRBD1 might be the D (5 bases). CDR3 length equals 14 residues. In germline, CDR1 is SQVTM, CDR2 ANQGSEA. The germline V and J ends were trimmed by 7 bases and 5 bases, with 20 bases remaining between them. This chain's CDR3 is CSGTRTSWQTEAFF. The CDR3, as DNA: TGCAGCGGGACCCGGACATCCTGGCAAACTGAAGCTTTCTTT.

CDR3 nucleotides: TGTGCCATCAGTCTAGATAGCAATCAGCCCCAGCATTTT. This gives the protein CAISLDSNQPQHF. V gene TRBV10-3 combines with J gene TRBJ1-5; no definite D call. This CDR3 spans 13 amino acids. V lost 5 bases to trimming and J lost 0 bases, with 5 bases between them. Germline values: CDR1 ENHRY, CDR2 SYGVKD.

This clonotype showed up many times. The chain couples TRBV4-1 to TRBJ2-2; TRBD1 matches 8 bases. V shed 1 base, J shed 4 bases, and the junction held 11 bases outside the gene matches. Germline V gives CDR1 MGHRA, CDR2 YSYEKL. This CDR3 is built from 18 residues. The CDR3 loop reads CASSQGVSGGLVTGELFF. As DNA, the CDR3 is TGCGCCAGCAGCCAAGGTGTGTCAGGGGGCCTCGTCACCGGGGAGCTGTTTTTT.

The table lists this clonotype with a few counts. The genes are TRBV19 and TRBJ2-3; TRBD2 matches 7 bases. This CDR3 contains 13 residues. After removal of 5 bases from V and 7 bases from J, the junction contained 6 bases not matched to a gene. CDR1 LNHDA and CDR2 SQIVND come from the germline V gene (reference sequence). The CDR3 sequence: CASSRGGANTQYF. CDR3 bases: TGTGCCAGTAGTCGGGGAGGGGCGAATACGCAGTATTTT.

As DNA, the CDR3 is TGTGCCATCAGTGACAATCTCAGTGAGCAGTTCTTC. Translating it yields CAISDNLSEQFF. The chain recombines TRBV10-3 with TRBJ2-1; D is unresolved. The V gene lost 3 bases and the J gene lost 9 bases, with 9 bases spanning the gap. This CDR3 contains 12 residues. Per the germline V gene, CDR1 is ENHRY and CDR2 is SYGVKD.

This clonotype has a count of ten or more. This chain joins TRBV24-1 and TRBJ2-3, with D tentatively TRBD2 (6 bases). Germline CDR1 and CDR2: KGHDR and SFDVKD. V lost 4 bases to trimming and J lost 11 bases, with 12 bases between them. This CDR3 region has 12 residues. The chain's CDR3 is CATSDPGGGQYF. CDR3 coding DNA: TGTGCCACCAGTGACCCCGGGGGTGGGCAGTATTTT.

This clonotype was counted between two and nine times. This rearrangement joins TRBV6-5 to TRBJ1-4, with D maybe TRBD1 (6 bases). From germline, CDR1 is MNHEY and CDR2 SVGAGI. The V and J ends lost 6 bases and 1 base respectively, with 6 bases between them. The CDR3 has 13 residues. CDR3 sequence reads: CASRTGTNEKLFF. CDR3 bases: TGTGCCAGCAGGACAGGAACTAATGAAAAACTGTTTTTT.